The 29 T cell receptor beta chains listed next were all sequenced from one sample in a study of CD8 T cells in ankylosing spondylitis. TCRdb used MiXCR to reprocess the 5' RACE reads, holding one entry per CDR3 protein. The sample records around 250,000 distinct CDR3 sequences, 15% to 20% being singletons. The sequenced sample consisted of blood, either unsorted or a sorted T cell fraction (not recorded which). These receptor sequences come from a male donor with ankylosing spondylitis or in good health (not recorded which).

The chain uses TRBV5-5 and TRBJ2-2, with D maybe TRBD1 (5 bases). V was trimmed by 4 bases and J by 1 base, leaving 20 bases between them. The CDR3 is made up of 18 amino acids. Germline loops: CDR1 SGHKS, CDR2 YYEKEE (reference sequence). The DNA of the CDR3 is TGTGCCAGCAGCCCACGCGTGGGAAAGACAGAGAACACCGGGGAGCTGTTTTTT. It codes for CASSPRVGKTENTGELFF.

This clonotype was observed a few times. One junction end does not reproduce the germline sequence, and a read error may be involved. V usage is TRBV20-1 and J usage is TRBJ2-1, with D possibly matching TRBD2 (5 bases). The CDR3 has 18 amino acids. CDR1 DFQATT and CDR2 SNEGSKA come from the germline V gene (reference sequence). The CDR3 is CSARARYFSDSSYNEQFF. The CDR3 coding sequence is TGCAGTGCCAGAGCGAGATACTTTAGCGATAGCTCCTACAATGAGCAGTTCTTC.

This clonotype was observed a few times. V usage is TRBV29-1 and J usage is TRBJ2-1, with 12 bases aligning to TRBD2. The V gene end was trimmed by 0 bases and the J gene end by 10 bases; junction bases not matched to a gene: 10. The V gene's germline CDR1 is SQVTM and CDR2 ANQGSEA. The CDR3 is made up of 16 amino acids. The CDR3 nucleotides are TGCAGCGTTGAAGAGCCGACTAGCGGGAGCCCGGGGGAGCAGTTCTTC. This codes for CSVEEPTSGSPGEQFF.

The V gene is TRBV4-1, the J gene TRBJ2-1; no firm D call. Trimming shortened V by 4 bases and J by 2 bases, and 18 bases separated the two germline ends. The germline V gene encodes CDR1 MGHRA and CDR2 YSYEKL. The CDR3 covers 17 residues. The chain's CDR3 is CASSPQHSRDPYNEQFF. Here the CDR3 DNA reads TGCGCCAGCAGCCCCCAACACTCTCGTGACCCCTACAATGAGCAGTTCTTC.

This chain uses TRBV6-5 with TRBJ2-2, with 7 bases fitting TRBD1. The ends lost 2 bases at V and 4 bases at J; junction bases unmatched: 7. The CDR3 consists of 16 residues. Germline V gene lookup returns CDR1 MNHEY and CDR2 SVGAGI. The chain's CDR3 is CASSYDRADGTGELFF. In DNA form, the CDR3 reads TGTGCCAGCAGTTACGACAGGGCTGATGGCACCGGGGAGCTGTTTTTT.

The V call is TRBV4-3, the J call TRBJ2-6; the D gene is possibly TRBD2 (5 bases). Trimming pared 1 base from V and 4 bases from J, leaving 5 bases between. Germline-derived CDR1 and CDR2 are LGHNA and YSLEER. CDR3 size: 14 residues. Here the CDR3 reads CASSQAGGANVLTF. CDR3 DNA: TGCGCCAGCAGCCAAGCGGGGGGGGCCAACGTCCTGACTTTC.

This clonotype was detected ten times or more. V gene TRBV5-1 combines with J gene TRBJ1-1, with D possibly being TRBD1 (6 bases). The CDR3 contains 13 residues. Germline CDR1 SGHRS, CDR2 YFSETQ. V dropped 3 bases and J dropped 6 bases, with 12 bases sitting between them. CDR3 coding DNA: TGCGCCAGCAGCTCAACAGGGTTCCCTGAAGCTTTCTTT. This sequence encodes CASSSTGFPEAFF.

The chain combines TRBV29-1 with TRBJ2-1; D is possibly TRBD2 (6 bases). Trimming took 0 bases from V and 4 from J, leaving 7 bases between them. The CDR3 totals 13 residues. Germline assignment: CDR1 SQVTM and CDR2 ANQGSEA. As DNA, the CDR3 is TGCAGCGTTGAAGAAGCGGGTTACAATGAGCAGTTCTTC. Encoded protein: CSVEEAGYNEQFF.

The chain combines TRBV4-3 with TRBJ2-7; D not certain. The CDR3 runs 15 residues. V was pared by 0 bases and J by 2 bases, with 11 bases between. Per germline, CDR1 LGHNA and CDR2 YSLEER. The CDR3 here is CASSQDTATTYEQYF. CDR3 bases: TGCGCCAGCAGCCAAGATACGGCCACGACCTACGAGCAGTACTTC.

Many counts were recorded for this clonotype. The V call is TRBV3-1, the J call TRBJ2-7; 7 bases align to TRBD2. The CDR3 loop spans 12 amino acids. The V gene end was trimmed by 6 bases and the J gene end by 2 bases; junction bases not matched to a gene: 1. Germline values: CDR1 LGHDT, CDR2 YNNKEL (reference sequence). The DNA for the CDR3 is TGTGCCAGCAGTGGACTAGCCTACGAGCAGTACTTC. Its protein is CASSGLAYEQYF.

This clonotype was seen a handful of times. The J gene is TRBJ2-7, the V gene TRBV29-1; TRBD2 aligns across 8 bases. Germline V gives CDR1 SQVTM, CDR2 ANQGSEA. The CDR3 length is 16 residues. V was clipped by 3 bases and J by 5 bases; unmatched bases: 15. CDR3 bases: TGCAGCGTTGACGGCCTAGCGGGCCAGAACCGGGACGAGCAGTACTTC. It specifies CSVDGLAGQNRDEQYF.

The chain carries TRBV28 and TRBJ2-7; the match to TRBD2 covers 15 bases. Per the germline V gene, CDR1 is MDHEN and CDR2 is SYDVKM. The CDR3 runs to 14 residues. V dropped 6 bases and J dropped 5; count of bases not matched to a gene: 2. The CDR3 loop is CASRGLAGGNEQYF. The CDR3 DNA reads TGTGCCAGCAGAGGACTAGCGGGAGGGAACGAGCAGTACTTC.

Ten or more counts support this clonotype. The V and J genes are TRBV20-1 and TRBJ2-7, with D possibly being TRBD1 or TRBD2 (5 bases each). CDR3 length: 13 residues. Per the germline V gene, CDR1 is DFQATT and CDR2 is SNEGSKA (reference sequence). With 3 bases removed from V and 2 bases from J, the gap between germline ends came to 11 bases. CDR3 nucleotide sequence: TGCAGTGCTAGCCGAGGGGAGCCCTACGAGCAGTACTTC. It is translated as CSASRGEPYEQYF.

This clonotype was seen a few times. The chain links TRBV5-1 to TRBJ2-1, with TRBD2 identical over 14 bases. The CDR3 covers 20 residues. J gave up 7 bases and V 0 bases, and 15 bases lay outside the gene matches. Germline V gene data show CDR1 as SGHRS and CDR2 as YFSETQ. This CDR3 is CASSLGLAGGLLVIKNEQFF. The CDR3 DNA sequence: TGCGCCAGCAGCTTGGGACTAGCGGGAGGGCTCTTAGTTATTAAGAATGAGCAGTTCTTC.

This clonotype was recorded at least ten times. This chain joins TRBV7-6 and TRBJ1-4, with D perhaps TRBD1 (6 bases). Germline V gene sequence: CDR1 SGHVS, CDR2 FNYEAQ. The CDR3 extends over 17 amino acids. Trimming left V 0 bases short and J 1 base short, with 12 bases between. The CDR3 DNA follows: TGTGCCAGCAGCTTAGCGAGTGGGGGCGGAACTAATGAAAAACTGTTTTTT. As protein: CASSLASGGGTNEKLFF.

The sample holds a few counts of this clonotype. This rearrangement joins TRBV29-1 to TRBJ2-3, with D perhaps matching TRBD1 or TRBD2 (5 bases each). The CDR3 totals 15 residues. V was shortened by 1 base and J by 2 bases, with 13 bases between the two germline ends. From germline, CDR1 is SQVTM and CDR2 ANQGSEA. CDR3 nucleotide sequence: TGCAGCGTTGAAGTTGGGGGAAGGGACACAGATACGCAGTATTTT. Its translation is CSVEVGGRDTDTQYF.

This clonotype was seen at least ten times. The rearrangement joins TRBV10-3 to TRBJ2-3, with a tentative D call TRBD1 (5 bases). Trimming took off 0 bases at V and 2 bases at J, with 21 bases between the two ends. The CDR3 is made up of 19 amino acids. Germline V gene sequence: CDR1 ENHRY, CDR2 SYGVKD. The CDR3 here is CAISESTPAGPYDTDTQYF. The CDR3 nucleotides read TGTGCCATCAGTGAGTCGACGCCAGCAGGGCCCTACGACACAGATACGCAGTATTTT.

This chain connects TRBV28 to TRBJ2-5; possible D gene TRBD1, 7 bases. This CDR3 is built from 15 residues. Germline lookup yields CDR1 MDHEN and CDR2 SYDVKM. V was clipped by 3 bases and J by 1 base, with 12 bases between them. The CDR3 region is CASSFQGEAQETQYF. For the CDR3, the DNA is TGTGCCAGCAGTTTCCAGGGGGAGGCCCAAGAGACCCAGTACTTC.

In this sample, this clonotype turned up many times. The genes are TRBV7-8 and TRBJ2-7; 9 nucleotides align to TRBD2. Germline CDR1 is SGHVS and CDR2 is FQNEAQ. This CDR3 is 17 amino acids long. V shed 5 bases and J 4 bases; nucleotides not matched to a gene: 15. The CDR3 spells CASSPDKIAGVRYEQYF. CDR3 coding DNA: TGTGCCAGCAGCCCAGATAAAATAGCGGGAGTAAGGTACGAGCAGTACTTC.

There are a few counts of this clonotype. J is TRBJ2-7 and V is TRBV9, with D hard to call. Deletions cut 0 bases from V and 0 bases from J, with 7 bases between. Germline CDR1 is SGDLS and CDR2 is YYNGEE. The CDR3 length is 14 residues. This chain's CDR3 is CASSVGLDSYEQYF. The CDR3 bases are TGTGCCAGCAGCGTAGGACTGGACTCCTACGAGCAGTACTTC.

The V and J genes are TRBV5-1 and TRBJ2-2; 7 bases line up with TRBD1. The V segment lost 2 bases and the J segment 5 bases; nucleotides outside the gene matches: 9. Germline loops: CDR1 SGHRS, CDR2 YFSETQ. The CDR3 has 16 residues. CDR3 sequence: CASSFPHDRATGELFF. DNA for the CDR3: TGCGCCAGCAGCTTTCCCCACGACAGGGCTACCGGGGAGCTGTTTTTT.

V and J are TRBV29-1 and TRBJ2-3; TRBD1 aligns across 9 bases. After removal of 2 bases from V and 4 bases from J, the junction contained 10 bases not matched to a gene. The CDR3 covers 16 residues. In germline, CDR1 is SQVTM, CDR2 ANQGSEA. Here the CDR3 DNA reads TGCAGCGTTGAAAGAGGGGACAGGGTGAGGCCAGATACGCAGTATTTT. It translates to CSVERGDRVRPDTQYF.

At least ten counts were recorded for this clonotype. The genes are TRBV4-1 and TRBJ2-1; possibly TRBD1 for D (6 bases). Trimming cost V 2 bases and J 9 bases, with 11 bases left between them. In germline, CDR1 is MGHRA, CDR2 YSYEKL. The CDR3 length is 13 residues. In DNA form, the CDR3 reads TGCGCCAGCAGCCAATACAGGGAGACTGAGCAGTTCTTC. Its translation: CASSQYRETEQFF.

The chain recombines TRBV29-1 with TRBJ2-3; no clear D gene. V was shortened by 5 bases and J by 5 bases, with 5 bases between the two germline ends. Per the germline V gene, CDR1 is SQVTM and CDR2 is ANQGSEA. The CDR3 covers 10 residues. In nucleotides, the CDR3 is TGCAGCGTTTACAAAGATACGCAGTATTTT. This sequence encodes CSVYKDTQYF.

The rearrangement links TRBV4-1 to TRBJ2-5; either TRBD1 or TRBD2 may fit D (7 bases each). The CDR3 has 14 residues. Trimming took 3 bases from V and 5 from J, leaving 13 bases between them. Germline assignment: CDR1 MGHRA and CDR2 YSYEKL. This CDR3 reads CASSQAGGDETQYF. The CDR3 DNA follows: TGCGCCAGCAGCCAGGCAGGGGGGGACGAGACCCAGTACTTC.

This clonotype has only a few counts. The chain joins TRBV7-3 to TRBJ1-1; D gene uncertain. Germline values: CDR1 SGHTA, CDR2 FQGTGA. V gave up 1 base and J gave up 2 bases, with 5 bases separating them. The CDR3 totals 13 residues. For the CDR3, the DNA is TGTGCCAGCAGCTTAATTGAAAACACTGAAGCTTTCTTT. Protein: CASSLIENTEAFF.

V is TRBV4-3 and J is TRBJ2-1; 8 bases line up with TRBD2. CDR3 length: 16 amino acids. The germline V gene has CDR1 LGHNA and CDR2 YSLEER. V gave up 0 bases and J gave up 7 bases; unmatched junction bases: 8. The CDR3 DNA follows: TGCGCCAGCAGCCAAGATCGGGTAGCGGGATGGAATGAGCAGTTCTTC. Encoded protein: CASSQDRVAGWNEQFF.

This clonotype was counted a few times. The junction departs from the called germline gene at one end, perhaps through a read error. CDR3 in DNA: TGCAGTGCAAGAGGGGCCCCTAGCGGGAGGGCCTTAGATGACACCGGGGAGCTGTTTTTT. It translates to CSARGAPSGRALDDTGELFF. The chain employs TRBV20-1 and TRBJ2-2, with TRBD2 matching over 12 bases. This CDR3 spans 20 amino acids. Germline V lookup: CDR1 DFQATT, CDR2 SNEGSKA (reference sequence).

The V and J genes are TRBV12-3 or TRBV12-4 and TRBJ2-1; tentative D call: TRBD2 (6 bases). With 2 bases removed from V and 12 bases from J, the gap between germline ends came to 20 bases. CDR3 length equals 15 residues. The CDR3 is CASSLWEAHPSGQFF. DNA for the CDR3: TGTGCCAGCAGTTTATGGGAGGCCCACCCCAGCGGGCAGTTCTTC.